A selection of T cell receptor beta chains follows, all from one sample in a study of regulatory dendritic cells for organ transplantation. The method was immunoSEQ multiplex PCR; TCRdb's version includes in-frame clones alone and lacks a portion of them. This table has 12,000 or so clones, about three fifths appearing once. The antigens of these receptors remain unknown. The source material was naive CD8+ T cells from blood cultured with dendritic cells. The receptors derive from a human donor in good health. Each CDR3 is given with its conserved first and last residue. D genes are given only for firm matches. Clone size, where shown, is once, few, many, or a class for clones that have expanded.

J gene,clone size,D gene,V gene,CDR3 DNA,CDR3 protein
TRBJ1-1,NA,NA,TRBV5-6,TGTGCCAGCAGCTTCTGGCGGGACACTGAAGCTTTCTTT,CASSFWRDTEAFF
TRBJ2-7,few,TRBD2,TRBV7-2,TGTGCCAGCACCAAGACTAGCGGGGGGTACGAGCAGTACTTC,CASTKTSGGYEQYF
TRBJ1-4,few,TRBD1,TRBV6-6,TGTGCCAGCAGTTACGAGACAGGGGGCGAAAAACTGTTTTTT,CASSYETGGEKLFF
TRBJ2-7,few,NA,TRBV18,TGTGCCAGCTCACCAGGATCCAGGGGATCCTACGAGCAGTACTTC,CASSPGSRGSYEQYF
TRBJ2-1,NA,TRBD2,TRBV4-1,TGCGCCAGCAGCCCATCCCCGGGACTAGCGATCCATGAGCAGTTCTTC,CASSPSPGLAIHEQFF
TRBJ2-1,NA,NA,TRBV4-1,TGCGCCAGCAGCCAAGACAGGGTCAGCTCCTACAATGAGCAGTTCTTC,CASSQDRVSSYNEQFF
TRBJ1-5,NA,NA,TRBV19,TGTGCCAGTAGTTCGGGGGTGTTCGGCAATCAGCCCCAGCATTTT,CASSSGVFGNQPQHF
TRBJ2-1,NA,NA,TRBV5-6,TGTGCCAGCAGCCCTGGGGCCAATGAGCAGTTCTTC,CASSPGANEQFF
TRBJ2-1,once,TRBD2,TRBV11-2,TGTGCCAGCAGCTTACGGCCTAGCGGGGGAGAAAGCTCCTACAATGAGCAGTTCTTC,CASSLRPSGGESSYNEQFF
TRBJ1-1,NA,NA,TRBV5-5,TGTGCCAGCAGCTGGACAGTAGGGGTCACTGAAGCTTTCTTT,CASSWTVGVTEAFF
TRBJ2-3,NA,TRBD2,TRBV5-4,TGTGCCAGCAGCCCGATACTAGCGGATACGCAGTATTTT,CASSPILADTQYF
TRBJ2-7,NA,NA,TRBV7-9,TGTGCCAGCACCCAATCAGGGGACTCCTACGAGCAGTACTTC,CASTQSGDSYEQYF
TRBJ2-6,NA,NA,TRBV29-1,TGCAGCGTTGCCGGGACACCATCTGGGGCTGGGGCCAACGTCCTGACTTTC,CSVAGTPSGAGANVLTF
TRBJ2-3,once,TRBD2,TRBV19,TGTGCCAGTACCAGCGGGGGGGGCACAGATACGCAGTATTTT,CASTSGGGTDTQYF
TRBJ1-6,few,TRBD1,TRBV13,TGTGCCAGCAGATTGGGACAGTCTAATTCACCCCTCCACTTT,CASRLGQSNSPLHF
TRBJ2-1,NA,TRBD1,TRBV6-1,TGTGCCAGCAGGCAGGGGGCACTCTACAATGAGCAGTTCTTC,CASRQGALYNEQFF
TRBJ1-1,NA,NA,TRBV7-9,TGTGCCAGCAGCCCTGCGAGGGTGGGTCGGTACACTGAAGCTTTCTTT,CASSPARVGRYTEAFF
TRBJ1-2,NA,NA,TRBV4-1,TGCGCCAGCAGCCAAGTCGGGCCGGGGGTGCGGTATGGCTACACCTTC,CASSQVGPGVRYGYTF
TRBJ1-4,NA,TRBD1,TRBV7-9,TGTGCCAGCAGCTTTTACTTCCGACAGGGGGCGCTTGATGAAAAACTGTTTTTT,CASSFYFRQGALDEKLFF
TRBJ2-2,NA,TRBD1,TRBV7-9,TGTGCCACCAAGGACAGGGGAATCACCGGGGAGCTGTTTTTT,CATKDRGITGELFF
TRBJ2-7,few,TRBD2,TRBV6-6,TGTGCCAGCAGTTACTCTAGCGGGGGGGCCTACGAGCAGTACTTC,CASSYSSGGAYEQYF
TRBJ2-3,NA,TRBD1,TRBV5-6,TGTGCCAGCAGCCCCGACAGGGGGCCAGATACGCAGTATTTT,CASSPDRGPDTQYF
TRBJ2-3,NA,TRBD2,TRBV9,TGTGCCAGCAGCTCAGACGGGGGGTATTCAGATACGCAGTATTTT,CASSSDGGYSDTQYF